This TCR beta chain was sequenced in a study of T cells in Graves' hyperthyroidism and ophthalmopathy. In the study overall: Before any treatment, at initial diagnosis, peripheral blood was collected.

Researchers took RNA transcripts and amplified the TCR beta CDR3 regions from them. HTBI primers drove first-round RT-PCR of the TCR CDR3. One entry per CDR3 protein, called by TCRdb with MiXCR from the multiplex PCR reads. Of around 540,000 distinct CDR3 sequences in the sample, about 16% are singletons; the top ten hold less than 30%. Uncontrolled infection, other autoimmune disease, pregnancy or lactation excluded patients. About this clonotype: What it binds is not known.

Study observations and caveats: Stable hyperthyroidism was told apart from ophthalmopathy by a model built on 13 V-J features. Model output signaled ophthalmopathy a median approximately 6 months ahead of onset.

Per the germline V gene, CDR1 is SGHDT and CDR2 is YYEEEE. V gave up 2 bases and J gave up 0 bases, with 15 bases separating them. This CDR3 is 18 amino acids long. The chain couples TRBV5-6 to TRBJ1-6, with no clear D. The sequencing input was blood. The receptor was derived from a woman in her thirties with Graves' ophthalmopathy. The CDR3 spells CASSLGRNRHSYNSPLHF. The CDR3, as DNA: TGTGCCAGCAGCTTAGGCAGGAACCGTCACTCCTATAATTCACCCCTCCACTTT.